These 28 T cell receptor beta chains share one sample of origin, sequenced in a study of cytomegalovirus exposure and HLA in healthy donors. This PCR relied on a set of 60 Vbeta primers and 13 Jbeta primers. This table comes from immunoSEQ multiplex PCR, and its TCRdb copy is limited to in-frame clones, with some not included. Of 130,000 to 150,000 clones in the sample, 73% were seen once. The sample taken for sequencing was PBMCs. These receptor sequences come from a human donor in good health.

The rearrangement joins TRBV5-4 to TRBJ1-2; maybe TRBD1 (5 bases). This CDR3 region has 14 residues. The V and J ends lost 3 bases and 3 bases respectively, with 12 bases between them. Germline values: CDR1 SGHNT, CDR2 YYREEE (reference sequence). CDR3 nucleotides: TGTGCCAGCAGCTCGGGGCGGGGCGACTATGGCTACACCTTC. Amino acid sequence: CASSSGRGDYGYTF.

The J gene is TRBJ2-5, the V gene TRBV6-5; no reliable D call. The CDR3 has 12 amino acids. CDR1 and CDR2 (germline): MNHEY, SVGAGI. Trimming pared 6 bases from V and 5 bases from J, leaving 10 bases between. CDR3 protein: CASRRGWETQYF. The CDR3 DNA sequence: TGTGCCAGCAGAAGAGGATGGGAGACCCAGTACTTC.

The chain carries TRBV2 and TRBJ2-7; TRBD2 matches 10 bases. CDR1 and CDR2 (germline): SNHLY, FYNNEI. After removal of 6 bases from V and 2 bases from J, the junction contained 7 bases not matched to a gene. The CDR3 runs to 15 residues. The CDR3 DNA reads TGTGCCAGCAGCCCAGGACTAGCGGCGACCTACGAGCAGTACTTC. Translating gives CASSPGLAATYEQYF.

As to this clone: One end of the junction varies from germline; a read error may be responsible. The CDR3 reads CASSLGAQNNELFF. The DNA for the CDR3 is TGCGCCAGCAGCCTGGGAGCGCAGAACAATGAGCTGTTCTTC. This chain links TRBV5-1 with TRBJ2-1; TRBD2 might be the D (5 bases). This CDR3 has 14 residues. Germline V gene lookup returns CDR1 SGHRS and CDR2 YFSETQ.

The rearrangement joins TRBV7-9 to TRBJ2-3, with 9 bases fitting TRBD2. The germline gives CDR1 SEHNR, CDR2 FQNEAQ (reference sequence). The CDR3 contains 16 residues. The J segment lost 1 base and the V segment lost 2 bases, leaving 4 bases of the junction unmatched. DNA of the CDR3: TGTGCCAGCAGCTTAAGGGCGGGAGGGCGCACAGATACGCAGTATTTT. Amino acid sequence: CASSLRAGGRTDTQYF. Full variable domain (rest looked up from reference TRBV7-9 and TRBJ2-3): DTGVSQNPRHKITKRGQNVTFRCDPISEHNRLYWYRQTLGQGPEFLTYFQNEAQLEKSRLLSDRFSAERPKGSFSTLEIQRTEQGDSAMYLCASSLRAGGRTDTQYFGPGTRLTVL.

The J gene is TRBJ2-7, the V gene TRBV2; a weak D match, TRBD1 (6 bases). This CDR3 is built from 15 residues. The germline V gene encodes CDR1 SNHLY and CDR2 FYNNEI. V lost 6 bases and J 3 bases, leaving 18 bases between the germline ends. CDR3 amino acids: CASSPSQGPLYEQYF. The DNA of the CDR3 is TGTGCCAGCAGCCCAAGTCAGGGGCCCCTCTACGAGCAGTACTTC.

On this clone: Its ends do not fully match the called genes, so a read error is possible. Additional DNA sequences in this sample encode the identical CDR3. The chain carries TRBV6-6 and TRBJ1-1; TRBD1 matches 8 bases. The CDR3 loop spans 14 amino acids. Germline V lookup: CDR1 MNHNY, CDR2 SVGAGI (reference sequence). This chain's CDR3 is CASSPRGQSTEAFF. CDR3 DNA: TGTGCTAGCAGTCCCAGGGGGCAGAGCACTGAAGCTTTCTTT.

The chain links TRBV7-2 to TRBJ2-5; 7 bases are shared with TRBD1. V was clipped by 5 bases and J by 2 bases; unmatched bases: 14. CDR3 length equals 17 residues. Germline loops: CDR1 SGHTA, CDR2 FQGNSA. The CDR3 spells CASSHPLTGVGQETQYF. The CDR3 nucleotides read TGTGCCAGCAGCCACCCGTTAACAGGGGTTGGGCAAGAGACCCAGTACTTC.

The chain is built from TRBV28 and TRBJ1-6, with 7 nucleotides matching TRBD1. The CDR3 totals 14 residues. The germline gives CDR1 MDHEN, CDR2 SYDVKM. V lost 4 bases, J lost 4 bases, and 1 base stayed unmatched. The CDR3 sequence is CASSSTGYNSPLHF. CDR3 coding DNA: TGTGCCAGCAGTTCGACAGGGTATAATTCACCCCTCCACTTT.

The chain joins TRBV19 to TRBJ1-1; tentative D call: TRBD1 (6 bases). The germline CDR1 and CDR2 sequences are LNHDA and SQIVND (reference sequence). There are 13 residues in the CDR3. The V and J ends lost 6 bases and 1 base respectively, with 9 bases between them. The chain's CDR3 is CASRVTGNTEAFF. CDR3 coding DNA: TGTGCCAGTAGGGTGACAGGGAACACTGAAGCTTTCTTT.

V gene TRBV7-9 combines with J gene TRBJ1-4, with a weak D call TRBD1 (5 bases). CDR1 and CDR2 from the germline V gene are SEHNR and FQNEAQ (reference sequence). The CDR3 extends over 15 amino acids. Deletions cut 3 bases from V and 7 bases from J, with 15 bases between. The CDR3, as DNA: TGTGCCAGCAGCTTCAGGGTAGAAGGGATTGAAAAACTGTTTTTT. Amino acids: CASSFRVEGIEKLFF.

This clone has just one count. This chain uses TRBV5-1 with TRBJ2-3; D unclear. Germline V gives CDR1 SGHRS, CDR2 YFSETQ. CDR3 size: 15 residues. Trimming cost V 4 bases and J 1 base, with 13 bases left between them. The CDR3 is CASSHGLRGTDTQYF. CDR3 DNA: TGCGCCAGCAGCCATGGATTACGGGGCACAGATACGCAGTATTTT.

The rearrangement links TRBV5-1 to TRBJ1-2; 8 nucleotides match TRBD1. Trimming took 3 bases from V and 6 from J; bases not matched to a gene: 10. The CDR3 is 15 residues long. Germline V lookup: CDR1 SGHRS, CDR2 YFSETQ. CDR3 sequence: CASSSPIQGVDGYTF. CDR3 sequence (DNA): TGCGCCAGCAGCTCGCCAATACAGGGGGTTGATGGCTACACCTTC.

The rearrangement uses TRBV6-4 and TRBJ2-7; TRBD2 matches at 12 bases. The CDR3 covers 18 residues. V shed 7 bases, J shed 3 bases, and the junction held 16 bases outside the gene matches. Germline-derived CDR1 and CDR2 are MRHNA and SNTAGT. CDR3 sequence reads: CASTPPIIPGLAGYEQYF. CDR3 nucleotides: TGTGCCAGCACCCCCCCTATAATCCCGGGACTAGCGGGCTACGAGCAGTACTTC.

V usage is TRBV7-9 and J usage is TRBJ2-5; no reliable D call. The V gene's germline CDR1 is SEHNR and CDR2 FQNEAQ (reference sequence). The length of the CDR3 is 16 residues. The V gene lost 5 bases and the J gene lost 2 bases, with 18 bases spanning the gap. CDR3: CASSTSSSGPQETQYF. DNA for the CDR3: TGTGCCAGCAGCACATCCTCATCGGGTCCACAAGAGACCCAGTACTTC.

The chain is built from TRBV7-9 and TRBJ2-1; 8 nucleotides match TRBD2. This CDR3 has 13 residues. CDR1 SEHNR and CDR2 FQNEAQ come from the germline V gene (reference sequence). The V gene end was trimmed by 4 bases and the J gene end by 7 bases; junction bases not matched to a gene: 3. The CDR3 is CASSSGTRNEQFF. For the CDR3, the DNA is TGTGCCAGCAGCTCCGGGACTAGGAATGAGCAGTTCTTC.

This chain links TRBV7-9 with TRBJ2-3, with D possibly matching TRBD1 (5 bases). Germline V CDR1 and CDR2: SEHNR, FQNEAQ (reference sequence). Trimming took 2 bases from V and 3 from J, leaving 9 bases between them. This CDR3 contains 14 residues. This CDR3 reads CASSLLQGTDTQYF. In nucleotides, the CDR3 is TGTGCCAGCAGCTTACTTCAGGGTACAGATACGCAGTATTTT.

The chain employs TRBV19 and TRBJ1-5, with D possibly TRBD1 on 6 matching bases. Germline V lookup: CDR1 LNHDA, CDR2 SQIVND (reference sequence). CDR3 length: 15 amino acids. Deletions cut 4 bases from V and 5 bases from J, with 15 bases between. The CDR3 DNA sequence: TGTGCCAGTAGTACAAACAGGGAACGGCATCAGCCCCAGCATTTT. Translated: CASSTNRERHQPQHF.

The chain joins TRBV30 to TRBJ2-1, with D unresolved. CDR1 GTSNPN and CDR2 SVGIG come from the germline V gene (reference sequence). V lost 5 bases and J lost 5, with 13 bases in between. The CDR3 runs 13 residues. The CDR3 sequence is CAWGARSDNEQFF. CDR3 in DNA: TGTGCCTGGGGAGCGCGATCTGACAATGAGCAGTTCTTC.

The rearrangement links TRBV11-1 to TRBJ1-2; a weak D match, TRBD1 (6 bases). Germline CDR1 is SGHAT and CDR2 is FQDESV (reference sequence). The CDR3 extends over 13 amino acids. V was trimmed by 3 bases and J by 6 bases, leaving 11 bases between them. Here the CDR3 reads CASSFTGLDGYTF. The CDR3 DNA reads as TGTGCCAGCAGCTTTACAGGGCTCGATGGCTACACCTTC.

This clone was found a few times. The chain is built from TRBV18 and TRBJ1-3; D remains unclear. V shed 2 bases and J shed 7 bases, with 9 bases lying between them. The CDR3 consists of 13 residues. Germline V gene lookup returns CDR1 KGHSH and CDR2 LQKENI. The CDR3 protein is CASSPGEANTIYF. In nucleotides, the CDR3 is TGTGCCAGCTCACCAGGGGAGGCTAACACCATATATTTT.

V gene TRBV19 combines with J gene TRBJ2-5; 7 bases are shared with TRBD1. Germline V lookup: CDR1 LNHDA, CDR2 SQIVND (reference sequence). V shed 1 base, J shed 2 bases, and the junction held 7 bases outside the gene matches. The CDR3 has 16 amino acids. The CDR3 loop reads CASSIVSRGWQETQYF. The CDR3 region has the DNA TGTGCCAGTAGTATAGTCTCCAGGGGGTGGCAAGAGACCCAGTACTTC.

V is TRBV4-1 and J is TRBJ2-6; D may be TRBD1 (6 bases). The CDR3 is made up of 17 amino acids. V lost 1 base to trimming and J lost 2 bases, with 12 bases between them. Germline lookup yields CDR1 MGHRA and CDR2 YSYEKL. CDR3 DNA: TGCGCCAGCAGCCAAGTTCTCGGGACAACTGGGGCCAACGTCCTGACTTTC. Protein product: CASSQVLGTTGANVLTF.

CDR3 nucleotides: TGCGCCAGCAGCTTTCTGGGACAGGAAGAGACCCAGTACTTC. Translating gives CASSFLGQEETQYF. This chain connects TRBV5-1 to TRBJ2-5; TRBD1 aligns across 8 bases. CDR1 and CDR2 (germline): SGHRS, YFSETQ. V shed 2 bases and J 3 bases; nucleotides not matched to a gene: 3. This CDR3 is built from 14 residues.

CDR3 nucleotides: TGTGCCAGCTCACCACCACAGGGGTGGGATGAGCAGTTCTTC. It is translated as CASSPPQGWDEQFF. The rearrangement uses TRBV18 and TRBJ2-1; 7 nucleotides agree with TRBD1. Germline V gene lookup returns CDR1 KGHSH and CDR2 LQKENI. The V segment lost 0 bases and the J segment 8 bases; nucleotides outside the gene matches: 4. CDR3 length: 14 amino acids.

The CDR3 sequence is CASSSPGNTEAFF. The CDR3 DNA sequence: TGTGCCAGCAGCTCCCCGGGGAACACTGAAGCTTTCTTT. The V gene is TRBV7-6, the J gene TRBJ1-1; D remains ambiguous. The germline V gene encodes CDR1 SGHVS and CDR2 FNYEAQ. Trimming shortened V by 4 bases and J by 1 base, and 7 bases separated the two germline ends. The CDR3 sequence is 13 residues long.

This clone was counted between two and nine times. The rearrangement uses TRBV6-1 and TRBJ1-5; 9 bases align to TRBD1. The junction had 7 bases not matched to a gene; V was cut back by 6 bases and J by 4 bases. Germline CDR1 reads MNHNS; CDR2 reads SASEGT. The CDR3 is 15 residues long. Written as DNA, the CDR3 is TGTGCCAGCAGAGAACAGACAGGGGGTAATCAGCCCCAGCATTTT. Amino acid sequence: CASREQTGGNQPQHF.

This chain links TRBV5-6 with TRBJ2-3; the D gene is possibly TRBD1 (6 bases). This CDR3 has 17 amino acids. Looked up from germline, CDR1 is SGHDT and CDR2 is YYEEEE. Deletions cut 5 bases from V and 2 bases from J, with 21 bases between. CDR3 region: CASRYTGTLRTTDTQYF. The CDR3 DNA reads as TGTGCCAGCAGGTATACAGGGACGTTAAGGACCACAGATACGCAGTATTTT.